The T cell receptor (beta chain) under discussion was sequenced for a study of T cell responses to AZD1222 COVID-19 vaccine. General observations from the study: The reported proportion of spike-specific TCRs targeting unmutated variant regions was nearly half. Repertoires were collected only later (after the peak T cell response had occurred). Researchers report vaccine-associated CD4 TCRs spanning spike, with dominance at 160-218 and 743-854. Most donors were white British, females outnumbered males, and clonal diversity was possibly underestimated.

The V end lost 0 bases, the J end lost 0 bases, and 8 bases lay between the germline ends. This CDR3 spans 15 amino acids. The germline gives CDR1 LNHNV, CDR2 YYDKDF (reference sequence). Notes on this clone: Its antigen remains unidentified.

Assay used: immunoSEQ multiplex PCR; TCRdb lists only in-frame clones, some missing. The sample shows tens of thousands of clones, less than 90% of them seen only once. The starting material was peripheral blood, obtained on day 0 of AZD1222 vaccination. This chain joins TRBV15 and TRBJ1-1, with D unresolved. The clonotype originates from an adult in good health. The CDR3, as DNA: TGTGCCACCAGCAGAGATTATACAGTGAACACTGAAGCTTTCTTT. It translates to CATSRDYTVNTEAFF.